The next 20 T cell receptor beta chains were all read from a single sample in a study of identical twins. TCRdb used MiXCR to reprocess the 5' RACE reads, holding one entry per CDR3 protein. The sample has a few hundred thousand distinct CDR3 sequences, around a tenth seen once. This sample also belongs to another study, concerning yellow fever vaccine responses in identical twins.

The source material was PBMCs. The receptor set was obtained from a woman between 18 and 29 years old in good health.

This clonotype was seen a few times. This chain uses TRBV6-2 or TRBV6-3 with TRBJ2-6; D is ambiguous. Trimming shortened V by 0 bases and J by 6 bases, and 3 bases separated the two germline ends. The CDR3 loop spans 13 amino acids. From germline, CDR1 is MNHEY and CDR2 SVGEGT. The CDR3 nucleotides are TGTGCCAGCAGTTACTCGATGGCCAACGTCCTGACTTTC. Translated: CASSYSMANVLTF.

This clonotype has just a few counts. V and J are TRBV9 and TRBJ2-2; no firm D call. The CDR3 totals 14 residues. CDR1 is SGDLS and CDR2 is YYNGEE in the germline V gene. Trimming pared 0 bases from V and 6 bases from J, leaving 9 bases between. CDR3 region: CASSVGEDPGELFF. CDR3 in DNA: TGTGCCAGCAGCGTAGGTGAAGACCCCGGGGAGCTGTTTTTT.

This clonotype has just a few counts. This chain connects TRBV28 to TRBJ2-7; 11 nucleotides align to TRBD2. This CDR3 has 17 amino acids. The trim removed 2 bases at V and 0 bases at J, leaving 6 bases unmatched. Germline V gene lookup returns CDR1 MDHEN and CDR2 SYDVKM. The DNA for the CDR3 is TGTGCCAGCAGTTTACTGACTAGCGGGGCCAGCTCCTACGAGCAGTACTTC. It is translated as CASSLLTSGASSYEQYF.

This clonotype was seen a few times. This chain uses TRBV10-2 with TRBJ2-7; 8 bases match TRBD2. Germline V gives CDR1 WSHSY, CDR2 SAAADI. The CDR3 loop spans 15 amino acids. The ends lost 3 bases at V and 3 bases at J; junction bases unmatched: 7. The CDR3: CASSERVAGNYEQYF. The DNA of the CDR3 is TGCGCCAGCAGTGAAAGGGTAGCGGGAAACTACGAGCAGTACTTC.

The chain couples TRBV29-1 to TRBJ2-2; 9 bases agree with TRBD1. Trimming removed 5 bases from V and 2 bases from J; junction bases left unmatched: 9. Germline assignment: CDR1 SQVTM and CDR2 ANQGSEA. This CDR3 comprises 16 residues. The CDR3 nucleotides read TGCAGCGTTATCCTCGGGACAGGGCATAACACCGGGGAGCTGTTTTTT. It translates to CSVILGTGHNTGELFF.

This clonotype has ten or more counts. The chain combines TRBV10-3 with TRBJ2-5; TRBD2 agrees at 7 bases. Per the germline V gene, CDR1 is ENHRY and CDR2 is SYGVKD. The V segment lost 7 bases and the J segment 1 base; nucleotides outside the gene matches: 9. The CDR3 has 15 amino acids. The CDR3 nucleotides are TGTGCCATCAAGCCTTTTGGGGGGGGCCAAGAGACCCAGTACTTC. Protein sequence: CAIKPFGGGQETQYF.

This clonotype was seen more than once but under ten times. V and J are TRBV27 and TRBJ2-7; TRBD1 might be the D (5 bases). The V end was cut by 2 bases, the J end by 4 bases, with 9 bases between. The CDR3 extends over 13 amino acids. Germline CDR1 and CDR2: MNHEY and SMNVEV (reference sequence). The CDR3 sequence is CASSLRGQYEQYF. Here the CDR3 DNA reads TGTGCCAGCAGTTTAAGGGGCCAATACGAGCAGTACTTC.

The chain joins TRBV6-2 or TRBV6-3 to TRBJ2-7, with D perhaps TRBD2 (6 bases). This CDR3 is 14 amino acids long. Germline V lookup: CDR1 MNHEY, CDR2 SVGEGT. Trimming removed 6 bases at V and 2 bases at J, with 14 bases between. CDR3 loop: CASRGTEWTYEQYF. The CDR3 nucleotides read TGTGCCAGCAGAGGGACTGAATGGACCTACGAGCAGTACTTC.

In this sample, this clonotype turned up a few times. V usage is TRBV11-2 and J usage is TRBJ2-7, with 7 nucleotides matching TRBD1. The V and J ends lost 5 bases and 2 bases, in that order; junction bases with no gene match: 6. The CDR3 sequence is 14 residues long. Germline CDR1 is SGHAT and CDR2 is FQNNGV. Here the CDR3 reads CASSRTGSAYEQYF. The CDR3 DNA reads TGTGCCAGCAGCCGGACAGGTTCAGCCTACGAGCAGTACTTC.

This clonotype was picked up a small number of times. The chain employs TRBV7-2 and TRBJ2-7, with 7 bases identical to TRBD2. This CDR3 is built from 16 residues. Germline CDR1 is SGHTA and CDR2 is FQGNSA. V lost 4 bases to trimming and J lost 0 bases; unmatched junction nucleotides: 9. The CDR3 DNA sequence: TGTGCCAGCAGCTCCTGGGGGGGACCTAGCTCCTACGAGCAGTACTTC. This codes for CASSSWGGPSSYEQYF.

This clonotype has ten or more counts. J is TRBJ2-3 and V is TRBV18, with unresolved D. The CDR3 loop spans 13 amino acids. Germline values: CDR1 KGHSH, CDR2 LQKENI. The V gene lost 4 bases and the J gene lost 4 bases, with 9 bases spanning the gap. The chain's CDR3 is CASSLTPPDTQYF. CDR3 nucleotides: TGTGCCAGCTCACTGACCCCCCCAGATACGCAGTATTTT.

The chain employs TRBV4-3 and TRBJ2-3, with D perhaps matching TRBD2 (6 bases). Germline CDR1 LGHNA, CDR2 YSLEER. Trimming pared 4 bases from V and 2 bases from J, leaving 16 bases between. This CDR3 region has 16 residues. The CDR3 sequence: CASSLYRDFNTDTQYF. The CDR3 DNA follows: TGCGCCAGCAGCCTATACCGGGACTTCAACACAGATACGCAGTATTTT.

This clonotype showed up many times. The V call is TRBV6-5, the J call TRBJ1-1; tentative D call: TRBD1 (5 bases). The CDR3 is 12 amino acids. Germline CDR1 reads MNHEY; CDR2 reads SVGAGI. Trimming took 2 bases from V and 7 from J, leaving 8 bases between them. CDR3 coding DNA: TGTGCCAGCAGTTACGGGGCCAGTGAAGCTTTCTTT. The encoded protein is CASSYGASEAFF.

This clonotype was seen at least ten times. The chain carries TRBV20-1 and TRBJ2-5; 7 positions agree with TRBD1. CDR1 DFQATT and CDR2 SNEGSKA come from the germline V gene (reference sequence). The V segment lost 3 bases and the J segment 4 bases; nucleotides outside the gene matches: 5. The CDR3 has 13 amino acids. Here the CDR3 DNA reads TGCAGTGCTAGGACAGGGTACGGAGAGACCCAGTACTTC. Amino acid sequence: CSARTGYGETQYF.

In its sample, this clonotype was seen a few times. J is TRBJ2-4 and V is TRBV5-1; D gene uncertain. With 3 bases removed from V and 0 bases from J, the gap between germline ends came to 10 bases. Germline V gene data show CDR1 as SGHRS and CDR2 as YFSETQ. This CDR3 region has 15 residues. CDR3 sequence reads: CASSSDGGAKNIQYF. The CDR3 nucleotides are TGCGCCAGCAGCTCCGACGGTGGAGCCAAAAACATTCAGTACTTC.

This clonotype has a count of ten or more. The chain carries TRBV21-1 and TRBJ2-3; whether TRBD2, the table's D call, matches the DNA was not checked. TRBV21-1 is labeled a pseudogene. The CDR3 is made up of 19 amino acids. CDR3: CASSILRPREGGPSDTQYF. CDR3 in DNA: TGTGCCAGCAGCATACTCCGCCCCCGCGAGGGAGGGCCCTCAGATACGCAGTATTTT.

This sequence joins TRBV3-1 and TRBJ2-3, with 10 bases fitting TRBD2. CDR3 length: 19 residues. Trimming took 6 bases from V and 0 from J; bases not matched to a gene: 15. Germline V lookup: CDR1 LGHDT, CDR2 YNNKEL (reference sequence). The CDR3 sequence is CASRLTRTSGKPSTDTQYF. The CDR3 DNA is TGTGCCAGCAGGCTAACCCGGACTAGCGGCAAACCTAGCACAGATACGCAGTATTTT.

This clonotype was seen a handful of times. The gene calls are TRBV27 and TRBJ1-5; D gene uncertain. V lost 1 base to trimming and J lost 0 bases, with 7 bases between them. Germline values: CDR1 MNHEY, CDR2 SMNVEV (reference sequence). The CDR3 runs 15 residues. For the CDR3, the DNA is TGTGCCAGCAGTTTATATCGGAGTAGCAATCAGCCCCAGCATTTT. It specifies CASSLYRSSNQPQHF.

This clonotype came up a few times. The chain couples TRBV7-8 to TRBJ2-1; D may be TRBD2 (5 bases). Germline V gene data show CDR1 as SGHVS and CDR2 as FQNEAQ. The CDR3 totals 14 residues. Trimming took off 0 bases at V and 10 bases at J, with 13 bases between the two ends. The CDR3 sequence: CASSLARLSLEQFF. The CDR3 DNA is TGTGCCAGCAGCTTAGCGAGACTATCTTTGGAGCAGTTCTTC.

This clonotype has at least ten counts. V and J are TRBV6-5 and TRBJ2-5, with D unclear. This CDR3 region has 14 residues. Germline values: CDR1 MNHEY, CDR2 SVGAGI. V dropped 2 bases and J dropped 3 bases, with 10 bases sitting between them. The CDR3 loop reads CASSYGPAKETQYF. CDR3 nucleotides: TGTGCCAGCAGTTACGGGCCTGCAAAAGAGACCCAGTACTTC.